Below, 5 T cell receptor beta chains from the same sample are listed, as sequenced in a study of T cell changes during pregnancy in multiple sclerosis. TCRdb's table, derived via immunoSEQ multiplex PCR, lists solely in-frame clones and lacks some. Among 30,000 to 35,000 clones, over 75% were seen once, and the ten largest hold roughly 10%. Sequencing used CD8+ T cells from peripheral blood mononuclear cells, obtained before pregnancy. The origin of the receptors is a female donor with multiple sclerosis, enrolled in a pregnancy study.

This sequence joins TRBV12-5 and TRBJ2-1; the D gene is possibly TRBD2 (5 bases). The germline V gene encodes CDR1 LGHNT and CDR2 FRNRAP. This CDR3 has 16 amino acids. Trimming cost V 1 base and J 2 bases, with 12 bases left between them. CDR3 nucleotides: TGTGCTAGTGGTTTGGACGGGGTATCGGCCTACAATGAGCAGTTCTTC. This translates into CASGLDGVSAYNEQFF.

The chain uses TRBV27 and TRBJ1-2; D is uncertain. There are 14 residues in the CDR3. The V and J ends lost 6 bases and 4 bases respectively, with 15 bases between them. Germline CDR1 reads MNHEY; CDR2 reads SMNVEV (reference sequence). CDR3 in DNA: TGTGCCAGCAGCTTGGGAGGTGGGAGCTATGGCTACACCTTC. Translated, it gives CASSLGGGSYGYTF.

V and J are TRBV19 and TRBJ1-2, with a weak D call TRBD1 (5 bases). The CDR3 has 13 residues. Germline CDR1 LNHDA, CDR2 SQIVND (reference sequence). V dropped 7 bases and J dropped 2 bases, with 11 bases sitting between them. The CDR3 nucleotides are TGTGCCAGTAAGGCCGGGGGAAACTATGGCTACACCTTC. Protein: CASKAGGNYGYTF.

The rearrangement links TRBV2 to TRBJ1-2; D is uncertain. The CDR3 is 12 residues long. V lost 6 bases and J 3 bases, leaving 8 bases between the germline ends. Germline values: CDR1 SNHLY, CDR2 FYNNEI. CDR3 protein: CASSGEDYGYTF. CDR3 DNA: TGTGCCAGCAGCGGTGAGGACTATGGCTACACCTTC.

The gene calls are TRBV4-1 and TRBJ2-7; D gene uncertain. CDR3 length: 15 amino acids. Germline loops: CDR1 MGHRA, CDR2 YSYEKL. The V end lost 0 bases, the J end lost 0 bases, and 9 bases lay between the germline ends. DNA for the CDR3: TGCGCCAGCAGCCAAGATCAGGATCTCTCCTACGAGCAGTACTTC. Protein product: CASSQDQDLSYEQYF.